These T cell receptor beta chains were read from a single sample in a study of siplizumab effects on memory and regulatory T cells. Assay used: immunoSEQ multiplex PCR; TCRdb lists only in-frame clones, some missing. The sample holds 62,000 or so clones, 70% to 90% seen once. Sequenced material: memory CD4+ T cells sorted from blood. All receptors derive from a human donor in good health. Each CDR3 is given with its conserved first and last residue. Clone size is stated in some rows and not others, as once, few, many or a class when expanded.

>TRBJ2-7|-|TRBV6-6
CASSYPPGQGAYEQYF
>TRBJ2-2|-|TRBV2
CASSEPGVTNTGELFF
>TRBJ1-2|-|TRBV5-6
CASSLVQGDFYGYTF
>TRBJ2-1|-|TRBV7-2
CASSPGRYNEQFF
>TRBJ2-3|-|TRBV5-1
CASSLGGSGDTQYF
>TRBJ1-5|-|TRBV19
CASSSGTGPQPQHF
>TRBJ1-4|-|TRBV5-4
CASSLAVPGQGLREKLFF
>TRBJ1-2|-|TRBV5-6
CASSLMGGTNYGYTF
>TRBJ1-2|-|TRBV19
CASTPTPGGGYTF
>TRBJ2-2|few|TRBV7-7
CASCPAGARELFF
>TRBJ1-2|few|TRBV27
CASSPRGTDYGYTF
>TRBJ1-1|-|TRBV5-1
CASSFRGIDTEAFF
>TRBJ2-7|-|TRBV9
CASSGGAGSTYEQYF
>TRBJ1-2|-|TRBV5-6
CASSDSNYGYTF
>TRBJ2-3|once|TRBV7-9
CASSLAGGHAGWQYF
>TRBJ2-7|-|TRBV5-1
CASTHTSGSPYEQYF
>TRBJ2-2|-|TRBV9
CASSFRPERGGELFF
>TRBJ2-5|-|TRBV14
CASSPRDRADETQYF
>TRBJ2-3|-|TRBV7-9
CASSLASTDTQYF
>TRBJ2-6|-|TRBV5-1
CASSAPGQGGAGANVLTF
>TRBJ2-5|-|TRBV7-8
CASSLDRGGTQYF
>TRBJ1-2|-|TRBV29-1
CSVDAGLGSGYTF
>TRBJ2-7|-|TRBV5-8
CASSLGGLTYEQYF
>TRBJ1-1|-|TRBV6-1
CASSEDIQGGTEAFF
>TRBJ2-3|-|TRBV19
CASSNGGKAASTDTQYF
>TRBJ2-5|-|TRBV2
CASSLGTGGVQETQYF
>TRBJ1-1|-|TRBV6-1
CASRRRNTEAFF
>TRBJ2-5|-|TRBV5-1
CASSPGTGTGETQYF